One and the same sample provided the 21 T cell receptor beta chains below, sequenced in a study of T-cell reconstitution after alpha-beta-depleted transplantation in children. This sample's TCRbeta library carried unique molecular identifier barcodes. TCRdb itself ran the PCR reads through MiXCR, one entry per CDR3 protein. Here the sample spans about 540,000 distinct CDR3 sequences, about 17% being singletons. Sample: PBMCs from the stem cell graft donor, taken from the stem cell graft. These receptors were collected from a human donor who donated a stem cell graft to a child with acute lymphoblastic leukemia.

V is TRBV29-1 and J is TRBJ1-1, with a possible D match to TRBD1 (5 bases). The CDR3 totals 13 residues. Trimming cost V 0 bases and J 1 base, with 6 bases left between them. Per the germline V gene, CDR1 is SQVTM and CDR2 is ANQGSEA. CDR3 DNA sequence: TGCAGCGTTGAAGATGGGGGGAACACTGAAGCTTTCTTT. Its translation is CSVEDGGNTEAFF.

The CDR3 loop is CATSRQRERETQYF. The CDR3 DNA sequence: TGTGCCACCAGCAGACAAAGGGAGAGGGAGACCCAGTACTTC. This sequence joins TRBV15 and TRBJ2-5; perhaps TRBD2 as D (5 bases). The CDR3 runs to 14 residues. Germline assignment: CDR1 LNHNV and CDR2 YYDKDF (reference sequence). The germline V and J ends were trimmed by 2 bases and 5 bases, with 12 bases remaining between them.

This chain uses TRBV18 with TRBJ1-2; D gene uncertain. With 2 bases removed from V and 2 bases from J, the gap between germline ends came to 6 bases. CDR3 length: 13 residues. Germline CDR1 and CDR2: KGHSH and LQKENI. The CDR3 nucleotides read TGTGCCAGCTCACCAGAGGAGAACTATGGCTACACCTTC. Its protein product is CASSPEENYGYTF.

This clonotype appeared a few times. This CDR3 is CASSYPGLRGVGDTQYF. Here the CDR3 DNA reads TGTGCCAGCAGTTACCCCGGCTTGCGGGGAGTAGGAGATACGCAGTATTTT. This chain joins TRBV6-5 and TRBJ2-3; D is possibly TRBD2 (6 bases). The V gene's germline CDR1 is MNHEY and CDR2 SVGAGI. The CDR3 loop spans 17 amino acids. The V end lost 2 bases, the J end lost 5 bases, and 20 bases lay between the germline ends.

The chain has TRBV5-1 and TRBJ2-7; no clear D. Germline CDR1 and CDR2: SGHRS and YFSETQ. The CDR3 covers 13 residues. V was clipped by 4 bases and J by 5 bases, with 13 bases between them. CDR3 nucleotides: TGCGCCAGCAGCCCGGCCCCGGCCAACGAGCAGTACTTC. Its translation: CASSPAPANEQYF.

The chain combines TRBV4-2 with TRBJ2-7; D is undetermined. This CDR3 contains 15 residues. Trimming removed 1 base at V and 6 bases at J, with 16 bases between. In germline, CDR1 is LGHNA, CDR2 YNFKEQ. CDR3 protein: CASSQAEYSPGEQYF. Here the CDR3 DNA reads TGTGCCAGCAGCCAAGCAGAGTACTCCCCCGGCGAGCAGTACTTC.

V usage is TRBV5-1 and J usage is TRBJ2-7; 10 bases match TRBD2. This CDR3 region has 14 residues. Losses at the gene ends were 3 bases for V and 6 bases for J; bases not matched to a gene: 6. Germline V lookup: CDR1 SGHRS, CDR2 YFSETQ. The CDR3 DNA follows: TGCGCCAGCAGCTCCGGTCTAGCGGGAGCCGAGCAGTACTTC. It translates to CASSSGLAGAEQYF.

This chain uses TRBV20-1 with TRBJ2-1; 7 nucleotides align to TRBD1. Germline CDR1 and CDR2: DFQATT and SNEGSKA (reference sequence). This CDR3 is 14 amino acids long. The junction had 10 bases not matched to a gene; V was cut back by 4 bases and J by 7 bases. The CDR3 reads CSANNMDRINEQFF. The CDR3 nucleotides read TGCAGTGCTAACAACATGGACAGGATAAATGAGCAGTTCTTC.

The chain joins TRBV15 to TRBJ2-3; D call uncertain. CDR1 LNHNV and CDR2 YYDKDF come from the germline V gene (reference sequence). Between the trimmed V and J ends, which lost 4 bases and 2 bases, there was a span of 19 bases. The CDR3 extends over 17 amino acids. In DNA, the CDR3 is TGTGCCACCAGCACAGAGATTTATCTCCTAACCACAGATACGCAGTATTTT. Its protein is CATSTEIYLLTTDTQYF.

This chain connects TRBV2 to TRBJ1-4; a possible D gene is TRBD1 (6 bases). V was cut by 7 bases and J by 8 bases, with 14 bases left in between. The CDR3 covers 13 residues. Looked up from germline, CDR1 is SNHLY and CDR2 is FYNNEI. CDR3 sequence reads: CASMGRGGEKLFF. The CDR3 region has the DNA TGTGCCAGCATGGGCAGGGGAGGAGAAAAACTGTTTTTT.

The genes are TRBV4-2 and TRBJ1-1; TRBD1 matches 7 bases. Trimming took 0 bases from V and 4 from J; bases not matched to a gene: 17. This CDR3 comprises 19 residues. Germline values: CDR1 LGHNA, CDR2 YNFKEQ. The CDR3 region is CASSQEVRGGDREATEAFF. The CDR3 DNA is TGTGCCAGCAGCCAAGAGGTGAGGGGGGGCGACAGGGAGGCCACTGAAGCTTTCTTT.

The rearrangement uses TRBV5-1 and TRBJ2-7, with TRBD2 identical over 7 bases. The V gene's germline CDR1 is SGHRS and CDR2 YFSETQ. The CDR3 totals 14 residues. Trimming cost V 5 bases and J 2 bases; bases outside gene matches: 7. CDR3: CASSQLGGAYEQYF. Written as DNA, the CDR3 is TGCGCCAGCAGTCAATTGGGGGGGGCCTACGAGCAGTACTTC.

In this sample, this clonotype turned up a few times. The V call is TRBV5-6, the J call TRBJ2-2, with D hard to call. This CDR3 has 17 amino acids. Germline V CDR1 and CDR2: SGHDT, YYEEEE. V lost 0 bases and J 3 bases, leaving 15 bases between the germline ends. DNA of the CDR3: TGTGCCAGCAGCTTGGGTGAGCAGGTGGATTACACCGGGGAGCTGTTTTTT. It specifies CASSLGEQVDYTGELFF.

The chain uses TRBV29-1 and TRBJ2-1; 8 positions match TRBD2. V was clipped by 8 bases and J by 8 bases; unmatched bases: 11. This CDR3 spans 13 amino acids. The germline gives CDR1 SQVTM, CDR2 ANQGSEA. The DNA for the CDR3 is TGCAGCACCCCGGGACTAGGTATGCATGAGCAGTTCTTC. This sequence encodes CSTPGLGMHEQFF.

V gene TRBV7-9 combines with J gene TRBJ2-1, with TRBD1 as a possible D gene (6 bases). There are 15 residues in the CDR3. The germline gives CDR1 SEHNR, CDR2 FQNEAQ (reference sequence). V was clipped by 4 bases and J by 1 base, with 11 bases between them. CDR3 sequence: CASSSTQGSYNEQFF. The CDR3 DNA follows: TGTGCCAGCAGCTCCACACAGGGTTCCTACAATGAGCAGTTCTTC.

This clonotype was detected only a few times. The chain carries TRBV3-1 and TRBJ1-2, with a tentative D call TRBD1 (5 bases). V lost 0 bases, J lost 7 bases, and 15 bases lay in between. Germline V gene lookup returns CDR1 LGHDT and CDR2 YNNKEL (reference sequence). The CDR3 extends over 15 amino acids. The CDR3 region has the DNA TGTGCCAGCAGCCAAGATGATTGGGGAAGGGGTGGCTACACCTTC. The encoded protein is CASSQDDWGRGGYTF.

This clonotype was counted a few times. The chain links TRBV28 to TRBJ2-3, with 7 bases that match TRBD2. Germline lookup yields CDR1 MDHEN and CDR2 SYDVKM. Trimming removed 1 base from V and 1 base from J; junction bases left unmatched: 2. The CDR3 is 15 amino acids. For the CDR3, the DNA is TGTGCCAGCAGTTTATCGGGGGGACGCACAGATACGCAGTATTTT. Residues: CASSLSGGRTDTQYF.

V usage is TRBV12-3 or TRBV12-4 and J usage is TRBJ1-2; no clear D gene. The CDR3 runs to 13 residues. Trimming removed 1 base at V and 4 bases at J, with 7 bases between. The CDR3 loop reads CASSLVGPYGYTF. The CDR3 nucleotides are TGTGCCAGCAGTTTAGTTGGTCCCTATGGCTACACCTTC.

Only a few counts were recorded for this clonotype. V is TRBV3-1 and J is TRBJ2-7; D is uncertain. The CDR3 runs 11 residues. Per the germline V gene, CDR1 is LGHDT and CDR2 is YNNKEL (reference sequence). V shed 4 bases and J shed 7 bases, with 8 bases lying between them. The CDR3 sequence: CASSRVEEQYF. In DNA, the CDR3 is TGTGCCAGCAGCCGGGTGGAGGAGCAGTACTTC.

This clonotype was detected only a few times. The V call is TRBV7-9, the J call TRBJ1-1, with D possibly being TRBD1 (6 bases). The CDR3 sequence is 15 residues long. Germline CDR1 is SEHNR and CDR2 is FQNEAQ (reference sequence). Trimming removed 8 bases at V and 6 bases at J, with 22 bases between. CDR3 in DNA: TGTGCCAGCTTCACGACGGACAGAATAAGCCCTGAAGCTTTCTTT. This encodes CASFTTDRISPEAFF.

This chain uses TRBV6-1 with TRBJ2-7; no clear D. The germline gives CDR1 MNHNS, CDR2 SASEGT. This CDR3 contains 14 residues. Trimming pared 3 bases from V and 2 bases from J, leaving 11 bases between. The CDR3 loop reads CASSEQPIPYEQYF. The CDR3 DNA reads TGTGCCAGCAGTGAGCAGCCGATTCCCTACGAGCAGTACTTC.